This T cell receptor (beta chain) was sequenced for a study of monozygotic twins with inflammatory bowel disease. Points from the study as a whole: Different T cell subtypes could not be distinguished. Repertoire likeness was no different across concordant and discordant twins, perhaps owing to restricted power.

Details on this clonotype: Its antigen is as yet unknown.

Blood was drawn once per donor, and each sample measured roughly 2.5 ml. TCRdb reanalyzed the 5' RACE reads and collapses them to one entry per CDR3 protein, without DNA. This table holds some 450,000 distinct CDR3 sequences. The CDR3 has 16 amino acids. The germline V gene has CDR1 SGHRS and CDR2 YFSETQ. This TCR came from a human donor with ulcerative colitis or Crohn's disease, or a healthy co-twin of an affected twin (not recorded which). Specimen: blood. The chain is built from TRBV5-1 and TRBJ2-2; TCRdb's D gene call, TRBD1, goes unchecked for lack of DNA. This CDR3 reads CASSLTGGDFTGELFF.